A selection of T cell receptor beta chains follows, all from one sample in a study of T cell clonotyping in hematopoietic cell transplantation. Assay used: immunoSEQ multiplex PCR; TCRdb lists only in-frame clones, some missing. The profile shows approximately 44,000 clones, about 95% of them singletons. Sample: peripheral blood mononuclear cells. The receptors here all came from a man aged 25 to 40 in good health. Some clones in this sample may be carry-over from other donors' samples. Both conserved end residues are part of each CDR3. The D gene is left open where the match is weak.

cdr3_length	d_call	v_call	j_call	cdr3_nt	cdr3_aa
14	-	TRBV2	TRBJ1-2	TGTGCCAGCAGTGAACGGGCAGAAACCTATGGCTACACCTTC	CASSERAETYGYTF
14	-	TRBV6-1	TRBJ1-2	TGTGCCAGTGGGGGGGGTACATCTAACTATGGCTACACCTTC	CASGGGTSNYGYTF
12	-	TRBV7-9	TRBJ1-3	TGTGCCTCACGGAGCTCTGGAAACACCATATATTTT	CASRSSGNTIYF
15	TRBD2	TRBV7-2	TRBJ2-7	TGTGCCAGCAGCTTAGCGGGAGGGCCCCAGTACGAGCAGTACTTC	CASSLAGGPQYEQYF
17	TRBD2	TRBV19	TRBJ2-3	TGTGCCAGTAGTATTGTAGGACTAGCGGGTCCCACAGATACGCAGTATTTT	CASSIVGLAGPTDTQYF
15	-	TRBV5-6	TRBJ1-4	TGTGCCAGCAGCGCCCGGGACACATGGAGTGAAAAACTGTTTTTT	CASSARDTWSEKLFF
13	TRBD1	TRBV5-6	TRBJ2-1	TGTGCCAGCAGCGAACAGGACAGGGATGAGCAGTTCTTC	CASSEQDRDEQFF
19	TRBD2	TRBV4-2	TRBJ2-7	TGTGCCAGCAGCCGGGGTACTAGCGGGGGGGCCAAATGGAGCTACGAGCAGTACTTC	CASSRGTSGGAKWSYEQYF
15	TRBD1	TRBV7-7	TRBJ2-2	TGTGCTAGCAGCTTACACGACAGGGGTAGCGGGGAGCTGTTTTTT	CASSLHDRGSGELFF
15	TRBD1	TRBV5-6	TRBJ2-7	TGTGCCAGCAGCTTGGGGGACAGGGAATCCTACGAGCAGTACTTC	CASSLGDRESYEQYF
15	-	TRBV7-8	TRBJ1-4	TGTGCCAGCAGCACAGACGGCGGGCTGAATGAAAAACTGTTTTTT	CASSTDGGLNEKLFF
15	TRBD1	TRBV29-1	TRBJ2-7	TGCAGCGTTGAAGAAGACAGGGCCTTCTCCTACGAGCAGTACTTC	CSVEEDRAFSYEQYF
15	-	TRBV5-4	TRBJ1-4	TGTGCCAGCAGCCCAGACAAAGCAACTAATGAAAAACTGTTTTTT	CASSPDKATNEKLFF
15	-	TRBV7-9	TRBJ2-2	TGTGCCAGCAGCTTAGCGGGACGGGTAACCGGGGAGCTGTTTTTT	CASSLAGRVTGELFF